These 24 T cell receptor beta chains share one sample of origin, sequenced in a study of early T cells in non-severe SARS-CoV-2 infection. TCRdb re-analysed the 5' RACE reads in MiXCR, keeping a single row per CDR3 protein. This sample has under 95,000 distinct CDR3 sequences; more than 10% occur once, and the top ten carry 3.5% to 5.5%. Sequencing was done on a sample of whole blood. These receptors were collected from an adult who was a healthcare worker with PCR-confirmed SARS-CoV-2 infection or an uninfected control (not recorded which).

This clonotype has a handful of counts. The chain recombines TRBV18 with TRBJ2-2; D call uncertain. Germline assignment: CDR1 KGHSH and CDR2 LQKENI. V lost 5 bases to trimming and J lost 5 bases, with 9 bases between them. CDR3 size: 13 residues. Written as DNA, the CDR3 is TGTGCCAGCTCAAGCACCAGAACCGGGGAGCTGTTTTTT. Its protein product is CASSSTRTGELFF.

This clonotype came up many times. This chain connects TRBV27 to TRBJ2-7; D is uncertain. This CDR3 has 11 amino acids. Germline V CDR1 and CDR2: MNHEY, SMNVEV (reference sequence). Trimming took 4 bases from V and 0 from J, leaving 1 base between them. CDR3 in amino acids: CASSSSYEQYF. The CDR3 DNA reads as TGTGCCAGCAGTTCCTCCTACGAGCAGTACTTC.

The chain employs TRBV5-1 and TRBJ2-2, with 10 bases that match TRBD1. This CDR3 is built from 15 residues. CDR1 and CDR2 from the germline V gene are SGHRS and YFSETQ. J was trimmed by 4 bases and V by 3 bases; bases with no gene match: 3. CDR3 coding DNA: TGCGCCAGCAGCTACTGGACAGGGGGCACCGGGGAGCTGTTTTTT. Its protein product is CASSYWTGGTGELFF. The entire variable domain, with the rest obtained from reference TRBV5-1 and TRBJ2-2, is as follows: KAGVTQTPRYLIKTRGQQVTLSCSPISGHRSVSWYQQTPGQGLQFLFEYFSETQRNKGNFPGRFSGRQFSNSRSEMNVSTLELGDSALYLCASSYWTGGTGELFFGEGSRLTVL.

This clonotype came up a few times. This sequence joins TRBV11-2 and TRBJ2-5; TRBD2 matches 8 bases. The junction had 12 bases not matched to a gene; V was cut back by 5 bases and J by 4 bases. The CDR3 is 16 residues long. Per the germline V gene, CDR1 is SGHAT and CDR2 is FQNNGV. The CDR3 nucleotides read TGTGCCAGCAGCCCCAAGGGAGAGCTAGCGGGAGAGACCCAGTACTTC. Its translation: CASSPKGELAGETQYF.

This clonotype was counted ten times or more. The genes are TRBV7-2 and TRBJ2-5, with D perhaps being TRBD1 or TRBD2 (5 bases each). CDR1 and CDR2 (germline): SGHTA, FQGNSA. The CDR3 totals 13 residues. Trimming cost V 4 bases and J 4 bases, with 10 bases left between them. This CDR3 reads CASSSGTLETQYF. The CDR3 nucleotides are TGTGCCAGCAGCTCCGGGACCTTAGAGACCCAGTACTTC.

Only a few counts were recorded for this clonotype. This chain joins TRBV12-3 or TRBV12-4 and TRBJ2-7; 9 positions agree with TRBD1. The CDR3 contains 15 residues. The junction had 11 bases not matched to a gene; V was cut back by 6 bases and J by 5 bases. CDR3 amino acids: CASSYRGQGAHEQYF. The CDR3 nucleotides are TGTGCCAGCAGCTACCGGGGACAGGGTGCCCACGAGCAGTACTTC.

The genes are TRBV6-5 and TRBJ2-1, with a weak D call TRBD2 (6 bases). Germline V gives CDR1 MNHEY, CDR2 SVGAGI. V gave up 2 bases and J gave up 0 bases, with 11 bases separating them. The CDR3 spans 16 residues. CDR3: CASSYGGGSSYNEQFF. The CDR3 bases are TGTGCCAGCAGTTACGGTGGGGGGAGCTCCTACAATGAGCAGTTCTTC.

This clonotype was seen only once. CDR3 in DNA: TGTGCCAGCAGCCCCTCCTCAGGGGGCGCGTACGAGCAGTACTTC. Amino acid sequence: CASSPSSGGAYEQYF. The chain combines TRBV11-3 with TRBJ2-7, with 8 bases lining up with TRBD1. V shed 5 bases, J shed 4 bases, and the junction held 10 bases outside the gene matches. Germline assignment: CDR1 SGHNT and CDR2 YENEEA. The CDR3 runs to 15 residues.

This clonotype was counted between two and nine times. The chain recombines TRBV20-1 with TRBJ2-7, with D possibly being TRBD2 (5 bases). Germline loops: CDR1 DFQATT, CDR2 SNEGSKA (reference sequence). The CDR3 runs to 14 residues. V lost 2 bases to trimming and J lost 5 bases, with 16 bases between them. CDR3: CSARNPSAGDEQYF. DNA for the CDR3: TGCAGTGCTAGAAACCCCAGCGCCGGGGACGAGCAGTACTTC.

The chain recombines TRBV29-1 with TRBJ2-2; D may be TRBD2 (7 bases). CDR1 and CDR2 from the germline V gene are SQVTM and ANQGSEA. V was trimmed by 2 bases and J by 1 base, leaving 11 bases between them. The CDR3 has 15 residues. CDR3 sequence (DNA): TGCAGCGTTGAAAGCGGGGACAAGAACACCGGGGAGCTGTTTTTT. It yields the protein CSVESGDKNTGELFF.

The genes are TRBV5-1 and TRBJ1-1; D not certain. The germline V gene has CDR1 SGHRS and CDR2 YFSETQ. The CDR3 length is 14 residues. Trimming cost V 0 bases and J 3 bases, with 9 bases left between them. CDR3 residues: CASSLESGHTEAFF. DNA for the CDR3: TGCGCCAGCAGCTTGGAATCAGGCCACACTGAAGCTTTCTTT. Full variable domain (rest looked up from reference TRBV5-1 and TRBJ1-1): KAGVTQTPRYLIKTRGQQVTLSCSPISGHRSVSWYQQTPGQGLQFLFEYFSETQRNKGNFPGRFSGRQFSNSRSEMNVSTLELGDSALYLCASSLESGHTEAFFGQGTRLTVV.

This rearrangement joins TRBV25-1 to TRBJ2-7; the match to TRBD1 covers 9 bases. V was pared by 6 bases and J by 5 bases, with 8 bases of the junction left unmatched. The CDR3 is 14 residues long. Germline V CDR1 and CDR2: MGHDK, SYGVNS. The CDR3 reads CASSDGTGLDEQYF. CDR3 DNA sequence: TGTGCCAGCAGCGACGGGACAGGGCTCGACGAGCAGTACTTC.

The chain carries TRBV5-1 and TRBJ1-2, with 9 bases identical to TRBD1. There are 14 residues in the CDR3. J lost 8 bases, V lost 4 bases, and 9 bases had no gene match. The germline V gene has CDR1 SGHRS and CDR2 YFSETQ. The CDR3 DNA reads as TGCGCCAGCAGCCCGGGACAGGGCCTAAGGGGCTACACCTTC. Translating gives CASSPGQGLRGYTF.

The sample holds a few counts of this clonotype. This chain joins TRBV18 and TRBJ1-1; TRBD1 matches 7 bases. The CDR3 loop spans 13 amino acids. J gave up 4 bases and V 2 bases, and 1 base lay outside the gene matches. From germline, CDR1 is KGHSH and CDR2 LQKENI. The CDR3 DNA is TGTGCCAGCTCACCAGACAGGGCCACTGAAGCTTTCTTT. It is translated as CASSPDRATEAFF.

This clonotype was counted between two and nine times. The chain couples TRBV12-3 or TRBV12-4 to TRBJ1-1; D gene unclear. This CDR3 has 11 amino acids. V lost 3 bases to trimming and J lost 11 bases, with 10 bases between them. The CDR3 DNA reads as TGTGCCAGCAGTTTGAGCGGATACGCTTTCTTT. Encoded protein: CASSLSGYAFF.

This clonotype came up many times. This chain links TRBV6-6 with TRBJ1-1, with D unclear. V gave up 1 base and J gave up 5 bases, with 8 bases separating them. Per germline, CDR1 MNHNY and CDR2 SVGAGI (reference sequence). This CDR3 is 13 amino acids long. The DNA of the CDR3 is TGTGCCAGCAGTTACTTACCGCGGACTGAAGCTTTCTTT. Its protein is CASSYLPRTEAFF.

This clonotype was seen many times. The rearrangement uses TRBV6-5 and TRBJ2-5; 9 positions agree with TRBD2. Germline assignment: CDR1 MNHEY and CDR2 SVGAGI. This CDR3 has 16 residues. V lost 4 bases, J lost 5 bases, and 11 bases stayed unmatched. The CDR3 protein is CASSFDTSGGRETQYF. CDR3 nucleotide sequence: TGTGCCAGCAGTTTCGACACCAGCGGGGGGCGGGAGACCCAGTACTTC.

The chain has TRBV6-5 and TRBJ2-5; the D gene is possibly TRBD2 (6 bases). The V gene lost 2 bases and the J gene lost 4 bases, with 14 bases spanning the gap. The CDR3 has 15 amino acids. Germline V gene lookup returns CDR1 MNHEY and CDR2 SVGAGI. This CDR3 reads CASSYTHSEGETQYF. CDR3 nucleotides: TGTGCCAGCAGTTACACCCACTCGGAGGGAGAGACCCAGTACTTC.

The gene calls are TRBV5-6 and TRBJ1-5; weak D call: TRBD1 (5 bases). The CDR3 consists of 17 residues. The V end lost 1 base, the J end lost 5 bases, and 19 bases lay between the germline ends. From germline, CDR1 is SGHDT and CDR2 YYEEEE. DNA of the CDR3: TGTGCCAGCAGCTTGTGGGGGGACTTCCCGTATTATCAGCCCCAGCATTTT. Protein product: CASSLWGDFPYYQPQHF.

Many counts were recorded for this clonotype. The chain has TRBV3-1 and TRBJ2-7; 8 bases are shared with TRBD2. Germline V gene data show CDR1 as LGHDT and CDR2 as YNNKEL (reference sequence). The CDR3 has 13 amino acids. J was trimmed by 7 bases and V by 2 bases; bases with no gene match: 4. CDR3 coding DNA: TGTGCCAGCAGCCAAATAGCGGGAAAAGAGCAGTACTTC. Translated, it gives CASSQIAGKEQYF.

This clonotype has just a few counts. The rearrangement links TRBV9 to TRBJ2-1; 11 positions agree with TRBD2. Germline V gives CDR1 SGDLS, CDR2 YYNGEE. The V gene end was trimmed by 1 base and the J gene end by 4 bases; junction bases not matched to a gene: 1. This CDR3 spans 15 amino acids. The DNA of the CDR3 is TGTGCCAGCAGCGTATCTAGCGGGGGGTACAATGAGCAGTTCTTC. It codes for CASSVSSGGYNEQFF.

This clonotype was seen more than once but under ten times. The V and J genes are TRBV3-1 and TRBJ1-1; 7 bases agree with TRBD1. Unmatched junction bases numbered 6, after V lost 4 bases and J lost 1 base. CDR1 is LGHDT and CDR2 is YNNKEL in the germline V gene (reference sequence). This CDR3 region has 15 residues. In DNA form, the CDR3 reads TGTGCCAGCAGCCCAGAAAACAGGGGGAACACTGAAGCTTTCTTT. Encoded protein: CASSPENRGNTEAFF. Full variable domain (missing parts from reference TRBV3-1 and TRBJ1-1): DTAVSQTPKYLVTQMGNDKSIKCEQNLGHDTMYWYKQDSKKFLKIMFSYNNKELIINETVPNRFSPKSPDKAHLNLHINSLELGDSAVYFCASSPENRGNTEAFFGQGTRLTVV.

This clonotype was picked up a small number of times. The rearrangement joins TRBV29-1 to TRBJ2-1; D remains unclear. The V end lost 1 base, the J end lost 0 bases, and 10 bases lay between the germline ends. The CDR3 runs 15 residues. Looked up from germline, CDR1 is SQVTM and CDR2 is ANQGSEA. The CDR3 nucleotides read TGCAGCGTTGAAGGGACCACCAGCTCCTACAATGAGCAGTTCTTC. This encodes CSVEGTTSSYNEQFF.

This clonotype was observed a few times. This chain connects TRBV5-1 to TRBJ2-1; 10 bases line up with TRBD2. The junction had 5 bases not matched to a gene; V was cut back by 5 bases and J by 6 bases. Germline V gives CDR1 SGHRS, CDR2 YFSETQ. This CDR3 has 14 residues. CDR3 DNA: TGCGCCAGCAGTAGCCTAGCGGGAGCCAATGAGCAGTTCTTC. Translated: CASSSLAGANEQFF.